The 8 T cell receptor beta chains below were found in one sample sequenced in a study of tumor and adjacent non-tumor tissue in lung cancer. TCRbeta libraries were built with three rounds of nested PCR, modified from ARM-PCR. From the multiplex PCR reads, TCRdb called clonotypes with MiXCR, one entry per CDR3 protein. This sample has approximately 71,000 distinct CDR3 sequences, with 50% to 60% found just once. RNA was extracted from bulk tissue without any cell sorting. The sequencing sample was made of lung tumor tissue. The receptors were sampled from a man in his fifties or sixties with non-small cell lung cancer.

This clonotype was recorded only once. This CDR3 fails to terminate in the conserved phenylalanine or tryptophan, so it likely reflects a read error. The rearrangement links TRBV29-1 to TRBJ2-1; the D call may be TRBD1 or TRBD2 (5 bases each). The V and J ends lost 4 bases and 8 bases respectively, with 15 bases between them. CDR3 size: 13 residues. Germline loops: CDR1 SQVTM, CDR2 ANQGSEA. DNA for the CDR3: TGCAGCGTTGCCCGAGGGGTTGGCTATGAGCAGTTCCTC. As protein: CSVARGVGYEQFL.

This clonotype was detected only a few times. Given a much more abundant clone one base away, this may be a read error. The chain couples TRBV29-1 to TRBJ2-5; 10 positions agree with TRBD1. Germline V lookup: CDR1 SQVTM, CDR2 ANQGSEA. The CDR3 is 13 amino acids. CDR3 DNA sequence: TGCAGCGTTGATCGGACAGGGGGAGAGGCCCAGTACTTC. This sequence encodes CSVDRTGGEAQYF.

This clonotype was found a few times. The chain has TRBV30 and TRBJ1-5, with TRBD1 matching 8 bases. Germline V gives CDR1 GTSNPN, CDR2 SVGIG (reference sequence). This CDR3 is built from 15 residues. The V segment lost 3 bases and the J segment 3 bases; nucleotides outside the gene matches: 7. CDR3 residues: CAWRSQGVYNQPQHF. CDR3 sequence (DNA): TGTGCCTGGAGATCACAGGGGGTCTACAATCAGCCCCAGCATTTT.

Points on this clonotype: A much larger clone lies a single base off, so this may be a read error. V is TRBV6-6 and J is TRBJ1-6, with unresolved D. The CDR3 length is 15 residues. CDR1 is MNHNY, CDR2 SVGAGI, per germline (reference sequence). With 2 bases removed from V and 7 bases from J, the gap between germline ends came to 12 bases. The CDR3 reads CASSYHWVLNSPLHF. CDR3 DNA: TGTGCCAGCAGTTACCATTGGGTCCTAAATTCACCCCTCCACTTT.

This clonotype was observed a few times. Being one base from a much bigger clone, this may be a read error. The CDR3 nucleotides read TGTGCCGGCAGCTACAGGACTACTCACTACAAGCAGTACTTC. Amino acid sequence: CAGSYRTTHYKQYF. The rearrangement joins TRBV11-2 to TRBJ2-7, with TRBD2 as a possible D gene (6 bases). Germline-derived CDR1 and CDR2 are SGHAT and FQNNGV. The CDR3 length is 14 residues.

This clonotype came up once. The junction and the germline gene differ at one end; a read error may be behind it. This sequence joins TRBV11-2 and TRBJ1-2; a weak D match, TRBD1 (5 bases). The germline V gene has CDR1 SGHAT and CDR2 FQNNGV. The CDR3 extends over 15 amino acids. CDR3 in amino acids: CASNLERGVNYGYTF. DNA of the CDR3: TGTGCCAGCAACTTAGAAAGGGGAGTTAACTATGGCTACACCTTC. Looking up the rest from reference TRBV11-2 and TRBJ1-2 gives the full variable domain: EAGVAQSPRYKIIEKRQSVAFWCNPISGHATLYWYQQILGQGPKLLIQFQNNGVVDDSQLPKDRFSAERLKGVDSTLKIQPAKLEDSAVYLCASNLERGVNYGYTFGSGTRLTVV.

Turning to this clonotype: A read error may produce the germline difference seen at one junction end. This rearrangement joins TRBV7-9 to TRBJ2-2, with 12 bases identical to TRBD1. Germline V gene data show CDR1 as SEHNR and CDR2 as FQNEAQ (reference sequence). The CDR3 spans 17 residues. This CDR3 is CTSSLAGTGGDTGELFF. CDR3 coding DNA: TGTACCAGCAGCTTAGCAGGGACAGGGGGCGACACCGGGGAGCTGTTTTTT.

To note about this clonotype: A much larger clone differs by one base, so this may be a read error. V usage is TRBV12-3 or TRBV12-4 and J usage is TRBJ1-2; 8 nucleotides line up with TRBD1. The CDR3 contains 16 residues. The DNA of the CDR3 is TGTGCCAGCGGCAGAGCGCCAGGGGGCTGGAACTATGGCTACATCTTC. Translated: CASGRAPGGWNYGYIF.